The rows below give T cell receptor beta chains drawn from one sample of a study of blood T cell repertoires in COVID-19. Produced via immunoSEQ multiplex PCR; TCRdb's table is partial and in-frame only. Found here are just over 650,000 clones, about nine tenths of them singletons; the top ten hold under 0.3%. Sample: peripheral blood. These receptors were obtained from a woman under 30 with acute or convalescent COVID-19. The CDR3 runs from the conserved cysteine through the conserved F or W. The D gene is left open where the match is weak. The size field is filled for only some rows; it gives once, few, many or a size class.

J gene	D gene	V gene	clone size	CDR3 DNA	CDR3 protein
TRBJ1-3	.	TRBV24-1	.	TGTGCCACCAGTGATGGGACAAGCTCTGGAAACACCATATATTTT	CATSDGTSSGNTIYF
TRBJ2-1	TRBD2	TRBV9	.	TGTGCCAGCAGCGTAGATCCATTCATCGCTCTAGCGGGGGGCTATGAGCAGTTCTTC	CASSVDPFIALAGGYEQFF
TRBJ2-3	TRBD2	TRBV3-1/TRBV3-2	once	TGTGCCAGCAGCCACCTCCTAGCGGGGAGCACAGATACGCAGTATTTT	CASSHLLAGSTDTQYF
TRBJ1-3	.	TRBV4-1	.	TGCGCCAGCAGCCCTACAGGCAATCCGGGTTCTGGAAACACCATATATTTT	CASSPTGNPGSGNTIYF
TRBJ1-5	.	TRBV14	once	TGTGCCAGCAGCCAAGATAGGGGACAGCCCCAGCATTTT	CASSQDRGQPQHF
TRBJ2-5	.	TRBV3-1/TRBV3-2	.	TGTGCCAGCAGCCAAGTCACGAGCAGCGGGACCCAGTACTTC	CASSQVTSSGTQYF
TRBJ1-2	.	TRBV6-5	once	TGTGCCAGCAGCTCCGACAGAAACTATGGCTACACCTTC	CASSSDRNYGYTF
TRBJ1-2	.	TRBV15	.	TGTGCCACCAGCAGAGAGGACAGCTTTGTCTATGGCTACACCTTC	CATSREDSFVYGYTF
TRBJ1-1	TRBD1	TRBV6-5	.	TGTGCCAGCAGAAAGACAGGGGAAGGGGCTGAAGCTTTCTTT	CASRKTGEGAEAFF
TRBJ2-2	.	TRBV29-1	.	TGCAGCAATGAGGCTACGGGGGTGGGGTGGACCGGGGAGCTGTTTTTT	CSNEATGVGWTGELFF